A selection of T cell receptor beta chains follows, all from one sample in a study of cytomegalovirus exposure and HLA in healthy donors. The table came from immunoSEQ multiplex PCR; TCRdb's copy has only in-frame clones and leaves some out. This sample yields about 140,000 clones, of which 65% to 80% are seen a single time; 1% to 1.5% belongs to the top ten. Material for sequencing was PBMCs. The receptors derive from a male donor in good health and CMV-seropositive. The CDR3 runs from the conserved cysteine through the conserved F or W. D genes are given only for firm matches. Rows may omit the clone size; those that give it use once, few, many or a size class.

d_gene	abundance	v_gene	len	j_gene	CDR3nt	CDR3aa
-	once	TRBV9	15	TRBJ1-2	TGTGCCAGCAGCGTAGGAGTAGGGGCGAACTATGGCTACACCTTC	CASSVGVGANYGYTF
-	few	TRBV5-5	13	TRBJ1-5	TGTGCCAGCAGCCCAGACAGAAATCAGCCCCAGCATTTT	CASSPDRNQPQHF
TRBD1	-	TRBV19	15	TRBJ2-1	TGTGCCAGTAGTAGCTCCGGGACAGTTTACAATGAGCAGTTCTTC	CASSSSGTVYNEQFF
TRBD1	once	TRBV4-1	16	TRBJ2-2	TGCGCCAGCAGCCAAGAAGTGAGGGGGCGCACCGGGGAGCTGTTTTTT	CASSQEVRGRTGELFF
TRBD1	-	TRBV6-5	16	TRBJ2-5	TGTGCCAGCAGTTACCTCTCCGGGACAGGGACAGAGACCCAGTACTTC	CASSYLSGTGTETQYF
-	-	TRBV6-5	14	TRBJ1-6	TGTGCCAGCAGTTACGGGCCACGGTATTCACCCCTCCACTTT	CASSYGPRYSPLHF
-	-	TRBV4-1	17	TRBJ2-3	TGCGCCAGCAGCCAAGTCTGGGGGCCTTTCTTGGGCGTTACGCAGTATTTT	CASSQVWGPFLGVTQYF
TRBD2	few	TRBV7-3	14	TRBJ2-1	TGTGCCAGCAGGTGGGGCGGGAGGGAAATTGAGCAGTTCTTC	CASRWGGREIEQFF
-	-	TRBV20-1	11	TRBJ2-1	TGCAGTGCTAGACTGGCGGTTGAGCAGTTCTTC	CSARLAVEQFF
-	-	TRBV5-4	14	TRBJ2-7	TGTGCCAGCAGCTTGGACAGGCCTTCCTACGAGCAGTACTTC	CASSLDRPSYEQYF
-	-	TRBV6-5	13	TRBJ2-2	TGTGCCAGCAGACAGGGTACTACCGGGGAGCTGTTTTTT	CASRQGTTGELFF
-	-	TRBV9	14	TRBJ2-1	TGTGCCAGCAGCGTAGTTTGGCAGGGGAATGAGCAGTTCTTC	CASSVVWQGNEQFF
-	-	TRBV6-5	11	TRBJ1-1	TGTGCCAGCAGTTTCGGGACTGAAGCTTTCTTT	CASSFGTEAFF
TRBD1	-	TRBV28	14	TRBJ1-2	TGTGCCAGCATTGGGACAGGGATTAACTATGGCTACACCTTC	CASIGTGINYGYTF
TRBD1	-	TRBV23-1	17	TRBJ1-6	TGCGCCAGCAGTCAGCCGGACAGGGACTCCTATAATTCACCCCTCCACTTT	CASSQPDRDSYNSPLHF
-	-	TRBV7-3	12	TRBJ2-2	TGTGCCAGCAGCTTATTAGCCGGGGAGCTGTTTTTT	CASSLLAGELFF
-	-	TRBV29-1	12	TRBJ1-2	TGCAGCGTCTCGACGGCGGGTTATGGCTACACCTTC	CSVSTAGYGYTF
TRBD1	-	TRBV9	20	TRBJ2-5	TGTGCCAGCAGCGTAGGTCCATTGGGACAGGGGTCGCCTCTACAAGAGACCCAGTACTTC	CASSVGPLGQGSPLQETQYF
-	-	TRBV19	14	TRBJ2-3	TGTGCCAGCCTCCCTGGGGGCCACACAGATACGCAGTATTTT	CASLPGGHTDTQYF
TRBD1	-	TRBV7-2	16	TRBJ1-2	TGTGCCAGCAGCCTAAATCAGGGACAGGGGAGATATGGCTACACCTTC	CASSLNQGQGRYGYTF
TRBD1	-	TRBV27	16	TRBJ2-5	TGTGCCAGCAGAACAGGGGGCAATAACCCAAGAGAGACCCAGTACTTC	CASRTGGNNPRETQYF
TRBD2	-	TRBV10-3	16	TRBJ2-1	TGTGCCTACGCTGGACTAGCGGGAGTCTCCTACAATGAGCAGTTCTTC	CAYAGLAGVSYNEQFF
-	-	TRBV27	11	TRBJ2-1	TGTGCCAGCAGTACAGGGACTGAGCAGTTCTTC	CASSTGTEQFF
TRBD1	once	TRBV9	15	TRBJ2-7	TGTGCCAGCAGCGAGGGGACAGGGGCCTCCTACGAGCAGTACTTC	CASSEGTGASYEQYF
-	-	TRBV5-4	14	TRBJ1-1	TGTGCCAGCAGCTTGGCTCTAGGGGAACTTGCGGCTTTCTTT	CASSLALGELAAFF
-	-	TRBV6-6	15	TRBJ1-3	TGTGCCAGCAGGCCCACAGGGAGCTCTGGAAACACCATATATTTT	CASRPTGSSGNTIYF
-	-	TRBV6-4	16	TRBJ2-6	TGTGCCAGCAGTGACAGGGGGGGGGCTGGGGCCAACGTCCTGACTTTC	CASSDRGGAGANVLTF
TRBD2	-	TRBV11-2	17	TRBJ2-1	TGTGCCAGCAGCTCACTAACCGGGACTAGCGGGAGTTACGGGCAGTTCTTC	CASSSLTGTSGSYGQFF
TRBD2	-	TRBV11-2	16	TRBJ2-1	TGTGCCAGCAGCTCTACTAGCGGGAGTTCCTACAATGAGCAGTTCTTC	CASSSTSGSSYNEQFF
-	-	TRBV2	16	TRBJ2-2	TGTGCCAGCAGCGAAAGCGGCACAGCGAACACCGGGGAGCTGTTTTTT	CASSESGTANTGELFF
-	-	TRBV28	14	TRBJ2-7	TGTGCCAGCAGCCCACAACGCGGATCCTACGAGCAGTACTTC	CASSPQRGSYEQYF
TRBD1	-	TRBV29-1	16	TRBJ1-2	TGCAGCGTTGAAGTACATTCCCAGGGGGGAAACTATGGCTACACCTTC	CSVEVHSQGGNYGYTF
TRBD2	-	TRBV7-9	15	TRBJ2-7	TGTGCCAGCAGCCCCCCGACTAGCGCGGCCTACGAGCAGTACTTC	CASSPPTSAAYEQYF
-	-	TRBV28	14	TRBJ2-7	TGTGCCAGCAGTAATACGGGAGAGGTACGCGAGCAGTACTTC	CASSNTGEVREQYF
-	-	TRBV7-2	14	TRBJ1-2	TGTGCCAGCAGCTTTGGATCAGGCGAGCGGGGTTACACCTTC	CASSFGSGERGYTF
TRBD1	-	TRBV28	15	TRBJ1-5	TGTGCCAGCAGCCTAGGAGGACAGGGTGATCAGCCCCAGCATTTT	CASSLGGQGDQPQHF
-	-	TRBV11-2	13	TRBJ1-2	TGTGCCAGCAGCTGGGGCGACGGCTATGGCTACACCTTC	CASSWGDGYGYTF
TRBD2	-	TRBV5-4	18	TRBJ2-3	TGTGCCAGCAGCACCACTAGCGGGGGGGTCGCTAGCACAGATACGCAGTATTTT	CASSTTSGGVASTDTQYF
TRBD1	few	TRBV7-8	15	TRBJ1-5	TGTGCCAGCAGCCCGCTCGGGACAGGTAATCAGCCCCAGCATTTT	CASSPLGTGNQPQHF